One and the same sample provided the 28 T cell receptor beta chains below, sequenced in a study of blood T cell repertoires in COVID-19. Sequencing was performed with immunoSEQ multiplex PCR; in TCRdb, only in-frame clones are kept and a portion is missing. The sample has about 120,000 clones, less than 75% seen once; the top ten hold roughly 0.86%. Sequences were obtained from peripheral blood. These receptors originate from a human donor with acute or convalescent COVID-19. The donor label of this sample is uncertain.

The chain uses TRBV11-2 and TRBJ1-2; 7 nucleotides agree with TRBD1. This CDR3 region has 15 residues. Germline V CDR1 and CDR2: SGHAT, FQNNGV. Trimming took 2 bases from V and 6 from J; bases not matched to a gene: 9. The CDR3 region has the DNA TGTGCCAGCAGCTTACAACAGGGGAGTGTGAATGGCTACACCTTC. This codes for CASSLQQGSVNGYTF.

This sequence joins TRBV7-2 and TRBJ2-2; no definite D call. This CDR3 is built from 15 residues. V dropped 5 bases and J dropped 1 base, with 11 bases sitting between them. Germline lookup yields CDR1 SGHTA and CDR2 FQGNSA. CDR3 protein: CASSPRGLNTGELFF. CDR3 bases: TGTGCCAGCAGCCCCCGCGGTCTGAACACCGGGGAGCTGTTTTTT.

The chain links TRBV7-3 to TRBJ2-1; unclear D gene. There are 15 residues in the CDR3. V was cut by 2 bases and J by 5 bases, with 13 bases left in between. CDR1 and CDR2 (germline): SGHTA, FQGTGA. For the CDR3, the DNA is TGTGCCAGCAGCTTAGCCCCCGTTGCTAACAATGAGCAGTTCTTC. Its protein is CASSLAPVANNEQFF.

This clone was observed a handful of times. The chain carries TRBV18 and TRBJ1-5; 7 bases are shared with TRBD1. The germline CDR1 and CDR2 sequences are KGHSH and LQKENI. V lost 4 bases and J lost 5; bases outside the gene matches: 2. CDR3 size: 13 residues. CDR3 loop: CASSLTGYQPQHF. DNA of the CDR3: TGTGCCAGCTCACTGACAGGGTATCAGCCCCAGCATTTT.

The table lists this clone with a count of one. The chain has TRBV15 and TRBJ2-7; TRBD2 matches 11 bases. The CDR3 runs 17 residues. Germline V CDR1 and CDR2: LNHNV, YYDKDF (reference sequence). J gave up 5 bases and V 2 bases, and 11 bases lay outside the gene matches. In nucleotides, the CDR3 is TGTGCCACCAGCAGATCGAGCGTAGCGGGGGGGCCGAACGAGCAGTACTTC. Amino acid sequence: CATSRSSVAGGPNEQYF.

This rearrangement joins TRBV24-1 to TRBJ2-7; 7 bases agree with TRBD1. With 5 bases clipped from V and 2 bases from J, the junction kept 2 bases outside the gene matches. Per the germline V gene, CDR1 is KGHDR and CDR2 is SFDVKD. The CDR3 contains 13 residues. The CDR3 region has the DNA TGTGCCACCAGTGGAGGGGGCGCCTACGAGCAGTACTTC. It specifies CATSGGGAYEQYF.

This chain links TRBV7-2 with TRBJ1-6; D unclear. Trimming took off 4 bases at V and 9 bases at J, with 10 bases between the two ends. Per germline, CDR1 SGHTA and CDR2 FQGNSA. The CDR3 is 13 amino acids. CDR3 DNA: TGTGCCAGCAGCTCTCCGAGCTCTTCACCCCTCCACTTT. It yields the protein CASSSPSSSPLHF.

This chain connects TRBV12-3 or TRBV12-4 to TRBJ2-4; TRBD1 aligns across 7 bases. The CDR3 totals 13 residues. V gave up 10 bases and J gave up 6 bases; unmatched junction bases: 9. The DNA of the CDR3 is TGTGCCACCCAAATGACAGGGTCAAACATTCAGTACTTC. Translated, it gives CATQMTGSNIQYF.

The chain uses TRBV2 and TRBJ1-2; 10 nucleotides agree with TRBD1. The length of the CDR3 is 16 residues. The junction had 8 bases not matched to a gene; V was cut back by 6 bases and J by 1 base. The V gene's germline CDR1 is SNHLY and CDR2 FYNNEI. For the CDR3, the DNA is TGTGCCAGCAGCCGCCCCGGGACAGGGGTTAACTATGGCTACACCTTC. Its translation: CASSRPGTGVNYGYTF.

The CDR3 is CASSQVFGTSGGIYNEQFF. The CDR3 DNA reads TGCGCCAGCAGCCAAGTTTTCGGGACTAGCGGGGGGATTTACAATGAGCAGTTCTTC. The chain employs TRBV4-1 and TRBJ2-1; 15 bases match TRBD2. Germline values: CDR1 MGHRA, CDR2 YSYEKL. The CDR3 extends over 19 amino acids. Trimming removed 1 base from V and 4 bases from J; junction bases left unmatched: 8.

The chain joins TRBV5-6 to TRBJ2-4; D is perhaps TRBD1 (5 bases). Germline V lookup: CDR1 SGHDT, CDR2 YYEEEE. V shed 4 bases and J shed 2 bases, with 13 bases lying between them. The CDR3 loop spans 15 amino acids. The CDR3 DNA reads TGTGCCAGCAGCCTAAGACAGATAACCAAAAACATTCAGTACTTC. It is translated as CASSLRQITKNIQYF.

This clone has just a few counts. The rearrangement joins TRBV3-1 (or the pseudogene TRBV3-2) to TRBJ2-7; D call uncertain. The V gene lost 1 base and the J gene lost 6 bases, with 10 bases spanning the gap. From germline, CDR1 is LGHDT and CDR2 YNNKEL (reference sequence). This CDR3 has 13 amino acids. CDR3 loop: CASSQVPSGEQYV. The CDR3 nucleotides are TGTGCCAGCAGCCAAGTCCCCTCGGGCGAGCAGTACGTC.

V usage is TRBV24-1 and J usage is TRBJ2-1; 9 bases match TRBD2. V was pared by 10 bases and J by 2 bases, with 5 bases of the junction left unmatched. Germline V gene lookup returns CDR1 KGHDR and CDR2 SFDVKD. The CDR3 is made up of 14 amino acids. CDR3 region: CATRGGGAYNEQFF. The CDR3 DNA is TGTGCCACAAGAGGCGGGGGGGCCTACAATGAGCAGTTCTTC.

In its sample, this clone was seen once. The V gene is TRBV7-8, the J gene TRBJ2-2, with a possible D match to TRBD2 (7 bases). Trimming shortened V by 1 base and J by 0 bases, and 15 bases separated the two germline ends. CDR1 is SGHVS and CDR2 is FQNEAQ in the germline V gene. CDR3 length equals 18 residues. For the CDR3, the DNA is TGTGCCAGCAGCTTAGGGTTAGGGGGGGATTCGAACACCGGGGAGCTGTTTTTT. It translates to CASSLGLGGDSNTGELFF.

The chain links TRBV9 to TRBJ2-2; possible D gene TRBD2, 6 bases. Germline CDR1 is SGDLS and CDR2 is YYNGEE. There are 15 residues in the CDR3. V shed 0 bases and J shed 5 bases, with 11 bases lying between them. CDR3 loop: CASSVAVGRTGELFF. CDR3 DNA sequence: TGTGCCAGCAGCGTAGCTGTAGGGAGGACCGGGGAGCTGTTTTTT.

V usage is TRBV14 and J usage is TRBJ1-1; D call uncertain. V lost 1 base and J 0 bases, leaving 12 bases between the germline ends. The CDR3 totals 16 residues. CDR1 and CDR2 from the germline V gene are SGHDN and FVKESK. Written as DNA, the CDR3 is TGTGCCAGCAGCCAAGCCCTAGTGGGAGTGAACACTGAAGCTTTCTTT. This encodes CASSQALVGVNTEAFF. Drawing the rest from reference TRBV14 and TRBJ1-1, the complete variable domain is EAGVTQFPSHSVIEKGQTVTLRCDPISGHDNLYWYRRVMGKEIKFLLHFVKESKQDESGMPNNRFLAERTGGTYSTLKVQPAELEDSGVYFCASSQALVGVNTEAFFGQGTRLTVV.

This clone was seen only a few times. The CDR3 protein is CASSPRQVGAQYF. CDR3 DNA sequence: TGTGCCAGCAGCCCGAGACAGGTCGGGGCCCAGTACTTC. The chain employs TRBV5-6 and TRBJ2-5; tentative D call: TRBD1 (6 bases). CDR1 is SGHDT, CDR2 YYEEEE, per germline. This CDR3 comprises 13 residues. Trimming shortened V by 4 bases and J by 9 bases, and 16 bases separated the two germline ends.

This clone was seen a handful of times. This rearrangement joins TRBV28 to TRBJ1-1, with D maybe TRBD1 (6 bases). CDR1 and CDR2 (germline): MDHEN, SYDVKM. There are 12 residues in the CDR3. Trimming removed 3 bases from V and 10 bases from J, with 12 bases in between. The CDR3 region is CASSFQRGAAFF. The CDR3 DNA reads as TGTGCCAGCAGTTTCCAACGGGGGGCAGCTTTCTTT.

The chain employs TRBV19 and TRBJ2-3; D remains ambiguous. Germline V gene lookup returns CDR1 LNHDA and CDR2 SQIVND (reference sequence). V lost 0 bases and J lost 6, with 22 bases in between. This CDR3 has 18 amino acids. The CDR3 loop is CASSIERLQWVGSDTQYF. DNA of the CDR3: TGTGCCAGTAGTATAGAGAGACTCCAATGGGTCGGGTCGGATACGCAGTATTTT.

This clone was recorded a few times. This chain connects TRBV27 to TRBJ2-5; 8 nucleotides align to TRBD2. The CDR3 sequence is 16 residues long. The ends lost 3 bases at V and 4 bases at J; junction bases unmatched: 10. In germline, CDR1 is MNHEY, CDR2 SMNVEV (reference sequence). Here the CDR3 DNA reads TGTGCCAGCAGTTTGGGAATCCGGGGGGGCCGAGAGACCCAGTACTTC. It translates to CASSLGIRGGRETQYF.

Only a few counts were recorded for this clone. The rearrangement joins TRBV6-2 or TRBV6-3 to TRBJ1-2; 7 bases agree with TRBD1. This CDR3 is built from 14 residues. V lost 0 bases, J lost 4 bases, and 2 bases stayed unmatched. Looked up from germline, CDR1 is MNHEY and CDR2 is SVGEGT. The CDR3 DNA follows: TGTGCCAGCAGTTACTCGTCAGGGGGCTATGGCTACACCTTC. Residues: CASSYSSGGYGYTF.

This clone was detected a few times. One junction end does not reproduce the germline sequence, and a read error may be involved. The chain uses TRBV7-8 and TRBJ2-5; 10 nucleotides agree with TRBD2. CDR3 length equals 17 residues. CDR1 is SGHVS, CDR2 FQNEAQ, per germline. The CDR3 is CASGFTWKRGGSETQYF. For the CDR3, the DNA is TGTGCCAGCGGCTTCACTTGGAAGCGGGGGGGATCAGAGACCCAGTACTTC.

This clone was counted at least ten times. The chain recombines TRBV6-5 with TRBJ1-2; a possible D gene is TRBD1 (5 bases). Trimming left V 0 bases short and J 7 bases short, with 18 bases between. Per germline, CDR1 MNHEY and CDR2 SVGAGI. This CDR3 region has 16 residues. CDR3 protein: CASSYSGQGSSRGYTF. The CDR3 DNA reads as TGTGCCAGCAGTTACTCGGGCCAGGGAAGTAGTCGTGGCTACACCTTC.

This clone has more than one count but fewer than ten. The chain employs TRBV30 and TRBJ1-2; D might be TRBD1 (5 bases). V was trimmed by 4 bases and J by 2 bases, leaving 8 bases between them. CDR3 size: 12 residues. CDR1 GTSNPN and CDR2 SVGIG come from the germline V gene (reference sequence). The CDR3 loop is CAWTQGNYGYTF. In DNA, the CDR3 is TGTGCCTGGACGCAGGGCAACTATGGCTACACCTTC.

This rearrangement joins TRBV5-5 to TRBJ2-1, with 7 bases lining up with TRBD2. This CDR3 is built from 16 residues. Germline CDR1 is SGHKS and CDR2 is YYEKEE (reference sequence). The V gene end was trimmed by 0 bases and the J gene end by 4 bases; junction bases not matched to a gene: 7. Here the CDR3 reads CASSLESGVIYNEQFF. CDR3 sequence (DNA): TGTGCCAGCAGCTTGGAGAGCGGGGTGATTTACAATGAGCAGTTCTTC.

CDR3 in amino acids: CASSPGSGNTIYF. CDR3 in DNA: TGTGCCAGCAGTCCGGGGTCTGGAAACACCATATATTTT. The chain has TRBV12-3 or TRBV12-4 and TRBJ1-3; no clear D. Trimming cost V 5 bases and J 1 base, with 6 bases left between them. The CDR3 sequence is 13 residues long.

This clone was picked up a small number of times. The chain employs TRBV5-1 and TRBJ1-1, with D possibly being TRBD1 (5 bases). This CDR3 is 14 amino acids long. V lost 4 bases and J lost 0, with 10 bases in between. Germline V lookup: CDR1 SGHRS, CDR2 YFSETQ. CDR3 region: CASSAGPMNTEAFF. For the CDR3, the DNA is TGCGCCAGCAGCGCGGGACCGATGAACACTGAAGCTTTCTTT.

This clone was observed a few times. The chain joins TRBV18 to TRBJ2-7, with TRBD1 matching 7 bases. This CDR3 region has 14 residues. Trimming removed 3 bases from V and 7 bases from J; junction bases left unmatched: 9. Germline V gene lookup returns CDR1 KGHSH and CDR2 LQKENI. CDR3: CASSPDRAQGEQYF. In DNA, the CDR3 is TGTGCCAGCTCACCCGACAGGGCCCAGGGGGAGCAGTACTTC.